These T cell receptor beta chains were read from a single sample in a study of blood T cell repertoires in COVID-19. TCRdb's copy holds only in-frame clones and misses some; the assay was immunoSEQ multiplex PCR. Among 110,000 to 150,000 clones, less than 85% were seen once, and the ten largest hold 1.5% to 2%. Sequences were obtained from PBMCs or T cells enriched from blood (not recorded which). These receptors were obtained from a woman younger than 35 who had been exposed to COVID-19. Both conserved end residues are part of each CDR3. Fields, in order: CDR3 length, V gene, CDR3 protein.

14,TRBV7-2,CASSLDFNTGELFF
13,TRBV5-1,CASSAAGTGEAFF
15,TRBV11-3,CASSWEAGTYNEQFF
12,TRBV28,CASREANEKLFF
15,TRBV3-1/TRBV3-2,CASSYTSGVGDTQYF
15,TRBV7-3,CASSLAGGPLGELFF
19,TRBV4-2,CASSQEPYTMTGGFDIQYF
17,TRBV3-1/TRBV3-2,CASSPDTSGYSTDTQYF
12,TRBV12-3/TRBV12-4,CASSFPFGEAFF
16,TRBV28,CASSSPPDRMTYGYTF
18,TRBV7-8,CASSHREGLAGSRDTQYF
15,TRBV28,CASSPWTGRTDGYTF
15,TRBV27,CASSGYRGRPGELFF
16,TRBV15,CATSSGTSDTTDTQYF
16,TRBV28,CASSSSDTTSTDTQYF
13,TRBV18,CASSPTGAYEQYF
15,TRBV4-1,CASSQENVARTEAFF
15,TRBV18,CASSPGQFMNTEAFF
15,TRBV19,CASSPSRGLWETQYF
12,TRBV18,CASSPPGNTIYF
14,TRBV2,CASSAQTGTYEQYF
15,TRBV18,CASSPGTGWNEKLFF
14,TRBV19,CASTPWANGDEQYF
15,TRBV28,CVSSGLAGLIDTQYF
15,TRBV6-5,CASSYSTGVAYEQYF
14,TRBV9,CASSSPDRNTEAFF
14,TRBV7-6,CASSLVESTDTQYF
14,TRBV5-6,CASSLYQGSYGYTF
14,TRBV7-8,CASSLAGQAYEQYF
13,TRBV18,CASSPAAKETQYF
14,TRBV6-5,CASSRGIRNSPLHF
13,TRBV28,CASSLGTDYGYTF
14,TRBV7-8,CASSADRGYGGYTF
12,TRBV30,CAWGRAGPEAFF
14,TRBV19,CASSRTGDNEKLFF
13,TRBV6-5,CASRGKGGGELFF
16,TRBV3-1/TRBV3-2,CASSQGSRTDQETQYF
14,TRBV5-1,CASSHRGVGDEQFF
15,TRBV7-9,CASSPQGFIRLGYTF
14,TRBV27,CASSSILEGIEQYF
14,TRBV5-1,CASTEGRRTDTQYF
14,TRBV27,CASKRDRTNTEAFF
11,TRBV28,CASSLRSEQYF
12,TRBV29-1,CSVERDRVRAFF
12,TRBV5-4,CASSSPQGEAFF
15,TRBV29-1,CSVETGGRANTEAFF
14,TRBV12-5,CASGLAQGATEAFF
19,TRBV7-9,CASTQRGTGSVAGANVLTF
15,TRBV7-6,CASSLQARLNTEAFF
17,TRBV14,CASSAPGLAGFGNEQFF
15,TRBV4-1,CASSQVPVSTDTQYF
12,TRBV5-1,CASSEGVGEAFF
13,TRBV7-8,CASGQRINYEQYF
15,TRBV29-1,CSVEDPRGHKNIQYF
13,TRBV24-1,CATDSGPQETQYF